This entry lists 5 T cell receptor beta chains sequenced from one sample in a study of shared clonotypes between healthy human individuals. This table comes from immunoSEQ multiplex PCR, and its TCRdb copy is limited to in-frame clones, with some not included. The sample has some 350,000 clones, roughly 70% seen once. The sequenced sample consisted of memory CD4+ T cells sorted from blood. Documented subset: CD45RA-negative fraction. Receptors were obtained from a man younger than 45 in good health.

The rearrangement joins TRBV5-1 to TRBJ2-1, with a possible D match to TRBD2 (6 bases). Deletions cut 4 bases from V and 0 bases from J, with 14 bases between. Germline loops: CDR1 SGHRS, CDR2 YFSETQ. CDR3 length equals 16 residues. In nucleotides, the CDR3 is TGCGCCAGCAGCACCCTTAGCGGAAGCTCCTACAATGAGCAGTTCTTC. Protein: CASSTLSGSSYNEQFF.

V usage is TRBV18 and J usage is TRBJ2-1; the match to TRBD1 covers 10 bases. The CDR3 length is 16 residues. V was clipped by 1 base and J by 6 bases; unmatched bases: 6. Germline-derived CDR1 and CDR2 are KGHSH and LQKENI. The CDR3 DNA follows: TGTGCCAGCTCACCACGGGGGACAGGGGCTTTCAATGAGCAGTTCTTC. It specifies CASSPRGTGAFNEQFF.

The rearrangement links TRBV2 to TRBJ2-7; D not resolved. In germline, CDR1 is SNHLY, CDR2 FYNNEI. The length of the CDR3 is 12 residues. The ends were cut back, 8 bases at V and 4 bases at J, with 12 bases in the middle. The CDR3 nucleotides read TGTGCCAGCCGGACGGACCCTTACGAGCAGTACTTC. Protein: CASRTDPYEQYF.

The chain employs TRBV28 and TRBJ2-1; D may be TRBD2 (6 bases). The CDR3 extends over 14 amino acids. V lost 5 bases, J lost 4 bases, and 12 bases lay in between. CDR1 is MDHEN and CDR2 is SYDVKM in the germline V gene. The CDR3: CASSPASVYNEQFF. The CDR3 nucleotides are TGTGCCAGCAGTCCCGCTAGCGTTTACAATGAGCAGTTCTTC.

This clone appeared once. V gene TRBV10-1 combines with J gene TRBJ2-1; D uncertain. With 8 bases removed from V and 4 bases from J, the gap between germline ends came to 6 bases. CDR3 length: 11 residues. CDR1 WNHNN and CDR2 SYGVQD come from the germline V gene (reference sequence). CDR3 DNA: TGCGCCAGCCTTGAATACAATGAGCAGTTCTTC. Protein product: CASLEYNEQFF.